Presented here are 22 T cell receptor beta chains from one specimen sequenced in a study of regulatory T cells. Primers: 52 TRBV forward and 13 TRBJ reverse. Using immunoSEQ multiplex PCR, the repertoire was profiled, and TCRdb retains in-frame clones only, with some absent. Found here are some 21,000 clones, approximately 94% of them singletons; the top ten hold 3.5% to 4%. Sequencing was done on a sample of CD8+ T cells sorted from blood. The receptors were sampled from a child aged 2 to 9 with CD3G deficiency.

The chain uses TRBV6-1 and TRBJ2-7; TRBD2 agrees at 12 bases. V lost 4 bases to trimming and J lost 0 bases; unmatched junction nucleotides: 7. The CDR3 has 17 residues. Looked up from germline, CDR1 is MNHNS and CDR2 is SASEGT. The CDR3 DNA is TGTGCCAGCAGTGGGGGACTAGCGGGCCTTAGCTCCTACGAGCAGTACTTC. As protein: CASSGGLAGLSSYEQYF.

This clone was seen only a few times. The chain joins TRBV7-9 to TRBJ1-2; 8 bases map to TRBD1. CDR1 and CDR2 from the germline V gene are SEHNR and FQNEAQ (reference sequence). J lost 6 bases, V lost 2 bases, and 2 bases had no gene match. This CDR3 is built from 13 residues. CDR3 residues: CASSLQQGDGYTF. Here the CDR3 DNA reads TGTGCCAGCAGCTTACAACAGGGGGATGGCTACACCTTC.

The chain combines TRBV11-2 with TRBJ1-1; D uncertain. Germline V gene lookup returns CDR1 SGHAT and CDR2 FQNNGV. Trimming took 2 bases from V and 3 from J, leaving 16 bases between them. This CDR3 is 16 amino acids long. CDR3 loop: CASSLNARGVYTEAFF. The CDR3 DNA is TGTGCCAGCAGCTTAAACGCACGTGGAGTGTACACTGAAGCTTTCTTT.

The CDR3 sequence: CASSVGDSLYNEQFF. The CDR3, as DNA: TGTGCCAGCAGCGTAGGGGACAGTCTATACAATGAGCAGTTCTTC. The chain combines TRBV9 with TRBJ2-1; 7 bases are shared with TRBD1. The trim removed 0 bases at V and 4 bases at J, leaving 4 bases unmatched. CDR3 length equals 15 residues. The V gene's germline CDR1 is SGDLS and CDR2 YYNGEE.

The chain couples TRBV27 to TRBJ2-1; no clear D gene. V was pared by 0 bases and J by 7 bases, with 7 bases between. The CDR3 loop spans 13 amino acids. CDR1 is MNHEY and CDR2 is SMNVEV in the germline V gene (reference sequence). CDR3 region: CASSLSGSNEQFF. The CDR3 nucleotides are TGTGCCAGCAGTTTATCAGGGTCGAATGAGCAGTTCTTC.

The CDR3 region is CASSDFWLGNEQFF. The CDR3 bases are TGTGCCAGCAGTGACTTCTGGCTAGGGAACGAGCAGTTCTTC. The chain joins TRBV6-1 to TRBJ2-1; D uncertain. The CDR3 is 14 residues long. The germline V and J ends were trimmed by 3 bases and 10 bases, with 16 bases remaining between them. CDR1 MNHNS and CDR2 SASEGT come from the germline V gene.

V and J are TRBV6-1 and TRBJ2-7; unclear D gene. V shed 4 bases and J shed 0 bases, with 10 bases lying between them. The germline V gene encodes CDR1 MNHNS and CDR2 SASEGT. This CDR3 region has 14 residues. The CDR3, as DNA: TGTGCCAGCAGTGCGGCGACTGACTCCTACGAGCAGTACTTC. Residues: CASSAATDSYEQYF.

This chain connects TRBV28 to TRBJ2-7; TRBD2 is a possible D gene (5 bases). V was clipped by 3 bases and J by 2 bases, with 8 bases between them. The germline gives CDR1 MDHEN, CDR2 SYDVKM. The CDR3 totals 13 residues. The CDR3 region has the DNA TGTGCCAGCAGTTTCCCGGGGACCTACGAGCAGTACTTC. Protein product: CASSFPGTYEQYF.

V usage is TRBV7-9 and J usage is TRBJ2-3, with 13 bases matching TRBD2. The CDR3 length is 16 residues. The junction had 8 bases not matched to a gene; V was cut back by 5 bases and J by 6 bases. The germline gives CDR1 SEHNR, CDR2 FQNEAQ (reference sequence). CDR3 sequence reads: CASSATSGRARDTQYF. CDR3 sequence (DNA): TGTGCCAGCAGCGCCACTAGCGGGAGGGCCCGGGATACGCAGTATTTT.

This chain connects TRBV28 to TRBJ2-7, with 8 nucleotides matching TRBD1. The junction had 11 bases not matched to a gene; V was cut back by 5 bases and J by 5 bases. The CDR3 length is 15 residues. Germline V gene sequence: CDR1 MDHEN, CDR2 SYDVKM. CDR3 coding DNA: TGTGCCAGCAGTGCCGACCAGGACAGGGTAGACGAGCAGTACTTC. Its protein is CASSADQDRVDEQYF.

This chain uses TRBV7-6 with TRBJ2-7; a possible D gene is TRBD2 (6 bases). Trimming shortened V by 3 bases and J by 6 bases, and 12 bases separated the two germline ends. Germline CDR1 is SGHVS and CDR2 is FNYEAQ. CDR3 length: 13 residues. CDR3 DNA sequence: TGTGCCAGCAGCTTGTCTACCGGGGGCGAGCAGTACTTC. This sequence encodes CASSLSTGGEQYF.

The genes are TRBV28 and TRBJ2-1; TRBD1 or TRBD2 may be the D gene (5 bases each). Germline lookup yields CDR1 MDHEN and CDR2 SYDVKM. CDR3 length: 12 residues. V lost 11 bases to trimming and J lost 6 bases, with 14 bases between them. In DNA, the CDR3 is TGTGCCTGTGGTGTTGGGGGCAATGAGCAGTTCTTC. Its translation is CACGVGGNEQFF.

V is TRBV28 and J is TRBJ2-7; 8 bases match TRBD2. The CDR3 consists of 14 residues. The V and J ends lost 2 bases and 6 bases, in that order; junction bases with no gene match: 6. Germline V CDR1 and CDR2: MDHEN, SYDVKM. This CDR3 is CASSLGLGRGEQYF. CDR3 bases: TGTGCCAGCAGTTTAGGGCTCGGGAGGGGCGAGCAGTACTTC.

The J gene is TRBJ2-1, the V gene TRBV5-1, with TRBD1 as a possible D gene (7 bases). The CDR3 is 17 amino acids. Germline-derived CDR1 and CDR2 are SGHRS and YFSETQ. V shed 0 bases and J shed 1 base, with 14 bases lying between them. CDR3 coding DNA: TGCGCCAGCAGCTTGGGCCAGGGGGGTACGTCCTACAATGAGCAGTTCTTC. Protein product: CASSLGQGGTSYNEQFF.

The CDR3 region is CASSEWAGSISYEQYF. CDR3 coding DNA: TGTGCCAGCAGTGAATGGGCAGGGTCGATCTCCTACGAGCAGTACTTC. The gene calls are TRBV6-1 and TRBJ2-7, with D possibly TRBD1 on 5 matching bases. Germline loops: CDR1 MNHNS, CDR2 SASEGT. CDR3 length: 16 residues. Deletions cut 2 bases from V and 0 bases from J, with 14 bases between.

This chain joins TRBV6-1 and TRBJ2-7; D is possibly TRBD2 (5 bases). Trimming pared 8 bases from V and 5 bases from J, leaving 10 bases between. CDR1 is MNHNS, CDR2 SASEGT, per germline. The CDR3 spans 11 residues. The CDR3 DNA sequence: TGTGCCAGCTCCAGAGGGCACGAGCAGTACTTC. Protein product: CASSRGHEQYF.

The chain couples TRBV6-1 to TRBJ2-4, with D possibly being TRBD2 (6 bases). Germline assignment: CDR1 MNHNS and CDR2 SASEGT. V was pared by 10 bases and J by 2 bases, with 12 bases between. This CDR3 region has 13 residues. The CDR3 loop reads CATPGGPKNIQYF. The CDR3 DNA is TGTGCCACCCCCGGAGGGCCCAAAAACATTCAGTACTTC.

The CDR3 protein is CASSLSSGVPLDEQYF. CDR3 sequence (DNA): TGTGCCAGCAGCTTAAGTAGCGGGGTTCCCCTTGACGAGCAGTACTTC. The chain combines TRBV7-9 with TRBJ2-5, with 8 nucleotides matching TRBD2. TRBJ2-7 explains the end of the DNA better; the J call may be wrong. Germline CDR1 and CDR2: SEHNR and FQNEAQ (reference sequence). The CDR3 contains 16 residues.

The rearrangement joins TRBV28 to TRBJ1-1; 10 nucleotides match TRBD1. This CDR3 comprises 16 residues. The J segment lost 0 bases and the V segment lost 3 bases, leaving 4 bases of the junction unmatched. In germline, CDR1 is MDHEN, CDR2 SYDVKM. This CDR3 reads CASSFGTGEMNTEAFF. CDR3 bases: TGTGCCAGCAGTTTCGGGACAGGGGAAATGAACACTGAAGCTTTCTTT.

This sequence joins TRBV28 and TRBJ2-7; D might be TRBD1 or TRBD2, each matching 5 bases. With 4 bases removed from V and 7 bases from J, the gap between germline ends came to 8 bases. Germline V CDR1 and CDR2: MDHEN, SYDVKM. The CDR3 consists of 11 residues. CDR3 protein: CASSWGIEQYF. The CDR3 DNA reads as TGTGCCAGCAGTTGGGGGATAGAGCAGTACTTC.

The chain recombines TRBV6-1 with TRBJ2-1; D call uncertain. Germline values: CDR1 MNHNS, CDR2 SASEGT. CDR3 size: 14 residues. The ends were cut back, 3 bases at V and 3 bases at J, with 9 bases in the middle. The chain's CDR3 is CASSDFLGYNEQFF. The CDR3, as DNA: TGTGCCAGCAGTGATTTCCTAGGCTACAATGAGCAGTTCTTC.

The chain links TRBV6-1 to TRBJ2-1, with D tentatively TRBD1 (6 bases). Trimming took 1 base from V and 9 from J, leaving 13 bases between them. Germline values: CDR1 MNHNS, CDR2 SASEGT. This CDR3 is built from 14 residues. CDR3 nucleotides: TGTGCCAGCAGTGAAGGGTTTCCCAGGGGTGAGCAGTTCTTC. Amino acid sequence: CASSEGFPRGEQFF.